The 2 T cell receptor beta chains below all came from one sample that was sequenced in a study of cytomegalovirus exposure and HLA in healthy donors. Researchers ran the PCR with 60 Vbeta and 13 Jbeta primers. Clones were sequenced by immunoSEQ multiplex PCR, and TCRdb holds only the in-frame ones, with some missing. The sample records about 150,000 clones, roughly three quarters being singletons. The sample taken for sequencing was PBMCs. Receptor source: a woman between 35 and 50 years old in good health and CMV-seropositive.

This rearrangement joins TRBV7-9 to TRBJ1-1; 8 nucleotides agree with TRBD1. The CDR3 extends over 12 amino acids. With V trimmed by 11 bases and J by 2 bases, 4 bases remained unmatched. From germline, CDR1 is SEHNR and CDR2 FQNEAQ (reference sequence). CDR3 nucleotide sequence: TGTGCCGGGACAGGCGCTAACACTGAAGCTTTCTTT. Its translation is CAGTGANTEAFF.

The rearrangement joins TRBV7-6 to TRBJ1-6; no clear D. Trimming removed 3 bases from V and 7 bases from J, with 7 bases in between. Germline assignment: CDR1 SGHVS and CDR2 FNYEAQ. The CDR3 extends over 13 amino acids. The chain's CDR3 is CASSFYENSPLHF. The CDR3 nucleotides are TGTGCCAGCAGCTTTTATGAGAATTCACCCCTCCACTTT.